This entry concerns a single T cell receptor beta chain. As yet, its antigen is unknown. This record belongs to a study of T cell repertoires in cytomegalovirus infection. For the study at large: It was the public TCR beta signatures that indicated both CMV infection and matching HLA type.

The CDR3 runs 14 residues. Unmatched junction bases numbered 5, after V lost 3 bases and J lost 3 bases. Germline loops: CDR1 SGHRS, CDR2 YFSETQ. TCRdb called the reads again in MiXCR, with one record for every CDR3 protein. The sample holds some 920,000 distinct CDR3 sequences, 30% to 40% seen once. The chain links TRBV5-1 to TRBJ2-7; 8 bases fit TRBD1. This sequence was found in a human donor in good health (CMV status not recorded). Some clones in this sample may be carry-over from other donors' samples. Sequences were derived from cultured CD8+ T cells from PBMCs, sampled from culture after CMV antigen stimulation. CDR3 DNA: TGCGCCAGCAGCTCCGGGACAGGCATCTACGAGCAGTACGTC. Translation: CASSSGTGIYEQYV.